One and the same sample provided the 19 T cell receptor beta chains below, sequenced in a study of beta chain features in type 1 diabetes. Of the isolated RNA, all was reverse transcribed, and so the sequenced material was expressed TCRB transcripts. Clones were read by immunoSEQ multiplex PCR, and TCRdb kept only the in-frame ones, dropping some. Here the sample spans some 60,000 clones, roughly three fifths being singletons. Sequencing input: Tregs from blood. The receptor set was obtained from a woman aged 18 to 35 in good health.

As DNA, the CDR3 is TGTGCCAGTAGTACCGGACTAGCGGAAGAGACCCAGTACTTC. Protein product: CASSTGLAEETQYF. The chain uses TRBV19 and TRBJ2-5; 10 bases map to TRBD2. CDR3 length: 14 residues. CDR1 is LNHDA and CDR2 is SQIVND in the germline V gene (reference sequence). The junction had 2 bases not matched to a gene; V was cut back by 4 bases and J by 3 bases.

The count of this clone is one. The chain is built from TRBV5-1 and TRBJ1-4; TRBD1 matches 8 bases. The germline V gene encodes CDR1 SGHRS and CDR2 YFSETQ. Trimming at V came to 3 bases and at J to 11 bases, leaving 6 bases not matched to a gene. The CDR3 runs to 13 residues. CDR3 sequence reads: CASSYGQGNKLFF. The CDR3 nucleotides are TGCGCCAGCAGCTATGGACAGGGCAACAAACTGTTTTTT.

The J gene is TRBJ2-5, the V gene TRBV29-1; D gene ambiguous. The CDR3 spans 13 residues. Germline CDR1 and CDR2: SQVTM and ANQGSEA. V dropped 0 bases and J dropped 5 bases, with 10 bases sitting between them. The CDR3 nucleotides are TGCAGCGTTGAAGATCTCAGTTATGAGACCCAGTACTTC. Amino acids: CSVEDLSYETQYF. Looking up the rest from reference TRBV29-1 and TRBJ2-5 gives the full variable domain: SAVISQKPSRDICQRGTSLTIQCQVDSQVTMMFWYRQQPGQSLTLIATANQGSEATYESGFVIDKFPISRPNLTFSTLTVSNMSPEDSSIYLCSVEDLSYETQYFGPGTRLLVL.

This clone appeared a few times. The rearrangement joins TRBV7-2 to TRBJ1-1; possible D gene TRBD1, 6 bases. The CDR3 extends over 15 amino acids. CDR1 is SGHTA, CDR2 FQGNSA, per germline. Trimming removed 5 bases from V and 0 bases from J, with 13 bases in between. The CDR3 DNA reads TGTGCCAGCAGCGAGGCCGGGACAATGAACACTGAAGCTTTCTTT. Translating gives CASSEAGTMNTEAFF.

This clone was counted once. CDR3 sequence reads: CASSPAIQGSTEAFF. CDR3 in DNA: TGTGCCAGCTCACCGGCCATACAGGGGTCCACTGAAGCTTTCTTT. The chain employs TRBV18 and TRBJ1-1, with TRBD1 matching 7 bases. V gave up 3 bases and J gave up 4 bases; unmatched junction bases: 8. The CDR3 contains 15 residues. Germline V CDR1 and CDR2: KGHSH, LQKENI. Supplemented by reference TRBV18 and TRBJ1-1, the full variable domain reads NAGVMQNPRHLVRRRGQEARLRCSPMKGHSHVYWYRQLPEEGLKFMVYLQKENIIDESGMPKERFSAEFPKEGPSILRIQQVVRGDSAAYFCASSPAIQGSTEAFFGQGTRLTVV.

The genes are TRBV5-6 and TRBJ2-1; 11 bases map to TRBD2. Germline V gene lookup returns CDR1 SGHDT and CDR2 YYEEEE. The V segment lost 5 bases and the J segment 2 bases; nucleotides outside the gene matches: 12. CDR3 length: 18 residues. The CDR3 spells CASSSGLAGLRPYNEQFF. Here the CDR3 DNA reads TGTGCCAGCAGTTCCGGACTAGCGGGCCTGAGACCCTACAATGAGCAGTTCTTC.

The CDR3 loop reads CASRTSGMVHEQYF. CDR3 coding DNA: TGTGCCAGCAGAACCTCAGGGATGGTGCACGAGCAGTACTTC. The chain recombines TRBV6-1 with TRBJ2-7; D is perhaps TRBD1 (5 bases). The CDR3 runs 14 residues. The V end was cut by 6 bases, the J end by 5 bases, with 17 bases between. CDR1 and CDR2 from the germline V gene are MNHNS and SASEGT.

The CDR3 coding sequence is TGTGCCAGTGATCGACAGACCAGCCCATACGAGCAGTACTTC. As protein: CASDRQTSPYEQYF. The V call is TRBV6-1, the J call TRBJ2-7, with D perhaps TRBD1 (5 bases). The CDR3 totals 14 residues. Germline V gene data show CDR1 as MNHNS and CDR2 as SASEGT. V lost 9 bases and J lost 4, with 19 bases in between.

This clone was counted a single time. The CDR3 sequence: CASSLLSGGYNEQFF. The DNA for the CDR3 is TGTGCCAGCAGCTTATTATCGGGGGGATACAATGAGCAGTTCTTC. The V call is TRBV7-9, the J call TRBJ2-1; TRBD2 matches 7 bases. The CDR3 length is 15 residues. Looked up from germline, CDR1 is SEHNR and CDR2 is FQNEAQ (reference sequence). After removal of 2 bases from V and 4 bases from J, the junction contained 5 bases not matched to a gene.

This clone was observed a handful of times. The chain couples TRBV18 to TRBJ1-5, with 7 bases fitting TRBD1. The V and J ends lost 5 bases and 3 bases, in that order; junction bases with no gene match: 16. Per germline, CDR1 KGHSH and CDR2 LQKENI. The CDR3 extends over 18 amino acids. CDR3 amino acids: CASSSTGGGTDYNQPQHF. The CDR3 region has the DNA TGTGCCAGCTCATCCACAGGAGGAGGGACAGACTACAATCAGCCCCAGCATTTT.

This chain joins TRBV10-2 and TRBJ1-1; D is perhaps TRBD1 (6 bases). Trimming removed 11 bases from V and 2 bases from J, with 15 bases in between. Germline lookup yields CDR1 WSHSY and CDR2 SAAADI. This CDR3 spans 13 amino acids. CDR3 protein: CAPSLTGNTEAFF. The CDR3 DNA reads TGCGCCCCCTCATTGACAGGCAACACTGAAGCTTTCTTT.

This clone appeared once. CDR3 region: CASSLAKGAPGANVLTF. In DNA, the CDR3 is TGCGCCAGCAGCCTGGCCAAGGGGGCGCCTGGGGCCAACGTCCTGACTTTC. The rearrangement uses TRBV4-1 and TRBJ2-6; 7 bases are shared with TRBD1. CDR3 length: 17 residues. Per the germline V gene, CDR1 is MGHRA and CDR2 is YSYEKL. V was pared by 4 bases and J by 2 bases, with 8 bases of the junction left unmatched.

In its sample, this clone was seen a few times. The chain joins TRBV7-9 to TRBJ2-7; D not resolved. This CDR3 is built from 13 residues. The V end lost 3 bases, the J end lost 0 bases, and 6 bases lay between the germline ends. CDR1 is SEHNR, CDR2 FQNEAQ, per germline (reference sequence). The DNA of the CDR3 is TGTGCCAGCAGCTTTCGTAGCTCCTACGAGCAGTACTTC. Translating gives CASSFRSSYEQYF. Full variable domain (rest looked up from reference TRBV7-9 and TRBJ2-7): DTGVSQNPRHKITKRGQNVTFRCDPISEHNRLYWYRQTLGQGPEFLTYFQNEAQLEKSRLLSDRFSAERPKGSFSTLEIQRTEQGDSAMYLCASSFRSSYEQYFGPGTRLTVT.

This clone was found a few times. The J gene is TRBJ1-4, the V gene TRBV2; D is ambiguous. Germline V lookup: CDR1 SNHLY, CDR2 FYNNEI. Trimming removed 1 base at V and 16 bases at J, with 13 bases between. The CDR3 consists of 12 residues. The CDR3 DNA sequence: TGTGCCAGCAGTGAAGAGGACTTCACGTGGTTTTTT. It is translated as CASSEEDFTWFF.

This clone was observed a handful of times. This chain joins TRBV5-1 and TRBJ1-2, with D possibly TRBD1 on 6 matching bases. Germline lookup yields CDR1 SGHRS and CDR2 YFSETQ. Trimming pared 0 bases from V and 7 bases from J, leaving 13 bases between. This CDR3 spans 14 amino acids. In DNA, the CDR3 is TGCGCCAGCAGCTTGGAACAGGGAATCGGTGGCTACACCTTC. It is translated as CASSLEQGIGGYTF. Full variable domain (rest looked up from reference TRBV5-1 and TRBJ1-2): KAGVTQTPRYLIKTRGQQVTLSCSPISGHRSVSWYQQTPGQGLQFLFEYFSETQRNKGNFPGRFSGRQFSNSRSEMNVSTLELGDSALYLCASSLEQGIGGYTFGSGTRLTVV.

V is TRBV7-8 and J is TRBJ2-5, with 8 bases lining up with TRBD2. The assigned J gene may be wrong: the sequence end matches TRBJ2-7 better. CDR1 and CDR2 (germline): SGHVS, FQNEAQ. This CDR3 is 19 amino acids long. CDR3 sequence: CASSFLQISGAAATYEQYF. The CDR3 region has the DNA TGTGCCAGCAGCTTCCTGCAAATTAGCGGGGCTGCTGCTACCTACGAGCAGTACTTC.

This clone was found a few times. The chain has TRBV10-3 and TRBJ2-1, with TRBD2 matching over 15 bases. The trim removed 8 bases at V and 10 bases at J, leaving 12 bases unmatched. There are 16 residues in the CDR3. Germline V CDR1 and CDR2: ENHRY, SYGVKD. CDR3 DNA sequence: TGTGCCATCGGCCCGGGACTAGCGGGAGGAGTAGGAGAGCAGTTCTTC. This codes for CAIGPGLAGGVGEQFF.

The chain uses TRBV30 and TRBJ2-5, with 13 bases that match TRBD2. Germline lookup yields CDR1 GTSNPN and CDR2 SVGIG (reference sequence). There are 14 residues in the CDR3. V was clipped by 8 bases and J by 1 base; unmatched bases: 4. The CDR3 sequence is CALGLAGSQETQYF. CDR3 nucleotides: TGTGCCCTGGGACTAGCGGGAAGCCAAGAGACCCAGTACTTC.

This sequence joins TRBV7-9 and TRBJ2-3; no firm D call. The germline gives CDR1 SEHNR, CDR2 FQNEAQ (reference sequence). The CDR3 sequence is 12 residues long. V dropped 8 bases and J dropped 4 bases, with 10 bases sitting between them. The CDR3: CASASASDTQYF. In nucleotides, the CDR3 is TGTGCCAGCGCATCCGCGTCAGATACGCAGTATTTT. Supplemented by reference TRBV7-9 and TRBJ2-3, the full variable domain reads DTGVSQNPRHKITKRGQNVTFRCDPISEHNRLYWYRQTLGQGPEFLTYFQNEAQLEKSRLLSDRFSAERPKGSFSTLEIQRTEQGDSAMYLCASASASDTQYFGPGTRLTVL.